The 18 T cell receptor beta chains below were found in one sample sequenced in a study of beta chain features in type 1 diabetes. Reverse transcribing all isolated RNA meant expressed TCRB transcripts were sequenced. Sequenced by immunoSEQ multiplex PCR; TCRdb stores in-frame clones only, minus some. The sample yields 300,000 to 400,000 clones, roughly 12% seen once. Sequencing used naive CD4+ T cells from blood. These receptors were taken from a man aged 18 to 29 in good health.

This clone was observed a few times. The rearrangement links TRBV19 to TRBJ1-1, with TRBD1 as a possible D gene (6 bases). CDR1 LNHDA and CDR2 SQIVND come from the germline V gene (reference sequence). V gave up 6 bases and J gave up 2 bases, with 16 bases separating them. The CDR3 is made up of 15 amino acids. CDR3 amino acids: CASSAQPRGNTEAFF. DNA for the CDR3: TGTGCCAGTAGCGCTCAACCCAGGGGAAACACTGAAGCTTTCTTT. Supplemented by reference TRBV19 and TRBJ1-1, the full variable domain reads DGGITQSPKYLFRKEGQNVTLSCEQNLNHDAMYWYRQDPGQGLRLIYYSQIVNDFQKGDIAEGYSVSREKKESFPLTVTSAQKNPTAFYLCASSAQPRGNTEAFFGQGTRLTVV.

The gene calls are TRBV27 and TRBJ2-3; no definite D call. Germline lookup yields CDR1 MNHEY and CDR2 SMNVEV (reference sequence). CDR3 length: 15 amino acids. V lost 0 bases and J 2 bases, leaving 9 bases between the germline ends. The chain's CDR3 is CASSLSYQNTDTQYF. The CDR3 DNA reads TGTGCCAGCAGTTTATCGTACCAGAACACAGATACGCAGTATTTT.

The CDR3 loop reads CASSQDPGGGRQETQYF. CDR3 coding DNA: TGTGCCAGCAGCCAAGATCCGGGGGGAGGCAGACAAGAGACCCAGTACTTC. V and J are TRBV7-2 and TRBJ2-5, with TRBD2 matching 7 bases. From germline, CDR1 is SGHTA and CDR2 FQGNSA. This CDR3 has 17 residues. Unmatched junction bases numbered 14, after V lost 5 bases and J lost 2 bases.

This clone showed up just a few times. CDR3 in amino acids: CASSTEESTEAFF. CDR3 sequence (DNA): TGTGCCAGCTCAACCGAGGAATCTACTGAAGCTTTCTTT. The rearrangement links TRBV18 to TRBJ1-1; D gene unclear. Trimming took off 5 bases at V and 5 bases at J, with 12 bases between the two ends. The germline gives CDR1 KGHSH, CDR2 LQKENI. This CDR3 contains 13 residues.

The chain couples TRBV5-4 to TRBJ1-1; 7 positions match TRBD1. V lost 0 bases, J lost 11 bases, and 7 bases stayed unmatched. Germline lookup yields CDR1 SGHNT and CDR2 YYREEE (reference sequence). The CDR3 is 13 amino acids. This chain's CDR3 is CASSLGVTGKAFF. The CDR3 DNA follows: TGTGCCAGCAGCTTGGGTGTGACAGGGAAGGCTTTCTTT.

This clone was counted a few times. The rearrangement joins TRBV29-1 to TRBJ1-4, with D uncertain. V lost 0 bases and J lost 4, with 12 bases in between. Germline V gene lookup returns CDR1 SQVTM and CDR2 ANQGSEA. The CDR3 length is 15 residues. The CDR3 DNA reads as TGCAGCGTTGAAGATCCCCGAAGTAGTAATGAAAAACTGTTTTTT. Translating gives CSVEDPRSSNEKLFF.

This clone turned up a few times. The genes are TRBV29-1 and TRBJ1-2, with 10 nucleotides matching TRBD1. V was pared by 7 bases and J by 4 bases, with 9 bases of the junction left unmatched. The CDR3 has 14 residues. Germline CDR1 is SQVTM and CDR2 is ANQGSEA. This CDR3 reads CSAIRQGAAYGYTF. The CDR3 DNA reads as TGCAGCGCAATAAGACAGGGGGCGGCCTATGGCTACACCTTC.

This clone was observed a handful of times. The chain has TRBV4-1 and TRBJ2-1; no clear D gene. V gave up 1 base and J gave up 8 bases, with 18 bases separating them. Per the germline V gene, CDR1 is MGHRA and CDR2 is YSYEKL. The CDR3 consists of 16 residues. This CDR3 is CASSQGIPLSLDEQFF. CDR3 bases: TGCGCCAGCAGCCAAGGTATCCCCTTAAGCCTAGATGAGCAGTTCTTC.

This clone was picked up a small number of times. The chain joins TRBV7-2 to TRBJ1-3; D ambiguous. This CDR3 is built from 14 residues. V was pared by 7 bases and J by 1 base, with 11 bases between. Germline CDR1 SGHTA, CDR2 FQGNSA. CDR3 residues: CASTPGRSGNTIYF. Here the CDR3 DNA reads TGTGCCAGCACGCCTGGGAGGTCTGGAAACACCATATATTTT.

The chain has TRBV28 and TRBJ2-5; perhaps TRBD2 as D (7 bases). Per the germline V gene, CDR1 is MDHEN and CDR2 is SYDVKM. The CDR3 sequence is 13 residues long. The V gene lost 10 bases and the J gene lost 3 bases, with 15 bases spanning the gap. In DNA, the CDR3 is TGTGCCACCCGGGGGGCAGGGGAAGAGACCCAGTACTTC. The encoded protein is CATRGAGEETQYF. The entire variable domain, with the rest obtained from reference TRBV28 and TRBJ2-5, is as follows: DVKVTQSSRYLVKRTGEKVFLECVQDMDHENMFWYRQDPGLGLRLIYFSYDVKMKEKGDIPEGYSVSREKKERFSLILESASTNQTSMYLCATRGAGEETQYFGPGTRLLVL.

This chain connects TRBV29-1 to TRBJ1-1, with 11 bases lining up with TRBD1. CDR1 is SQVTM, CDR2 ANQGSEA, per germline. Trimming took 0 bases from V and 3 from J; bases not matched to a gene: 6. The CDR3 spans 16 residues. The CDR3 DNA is TGCAGCGTTGAAGATCAACGGACAGGGGGCCACACTGAAGCTTTCTTT. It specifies CSVEDQRTGGHTEAFF.

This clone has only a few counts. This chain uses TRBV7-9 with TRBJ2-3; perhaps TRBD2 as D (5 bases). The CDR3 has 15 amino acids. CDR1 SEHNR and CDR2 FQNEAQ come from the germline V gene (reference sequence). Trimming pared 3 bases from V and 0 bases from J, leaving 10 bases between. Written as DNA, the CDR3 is TGTGCCAGCAGCTTGGACTTGGCTAGCACAGATACGCAGTATTTT. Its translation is CASSLDLASTDTQYF.

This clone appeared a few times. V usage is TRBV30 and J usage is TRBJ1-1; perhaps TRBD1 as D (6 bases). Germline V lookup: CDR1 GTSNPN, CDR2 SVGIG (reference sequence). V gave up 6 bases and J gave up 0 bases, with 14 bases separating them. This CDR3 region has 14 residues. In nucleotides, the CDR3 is TGTGCCTGCGAACCGACAGGCTTGAACACTGAAGCTTTCTTT. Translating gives CACEPTGLNTEAFF.

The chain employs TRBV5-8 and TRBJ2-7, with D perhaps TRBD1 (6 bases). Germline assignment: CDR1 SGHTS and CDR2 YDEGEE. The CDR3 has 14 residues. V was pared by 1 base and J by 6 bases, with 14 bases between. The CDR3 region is CASSLPPRGREQYF. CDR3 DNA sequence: TGTGCCAGCAGCTTGCCCCCCAGGGGACGCGAGCAGTACTTC.

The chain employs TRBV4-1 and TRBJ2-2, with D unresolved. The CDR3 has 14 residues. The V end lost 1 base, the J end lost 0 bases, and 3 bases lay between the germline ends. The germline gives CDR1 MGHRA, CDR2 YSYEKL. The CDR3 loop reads CASSQAANTGELFF. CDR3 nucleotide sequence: TGCGCCAGCAGCCAAGCAGCGAACACCGGGGAGCTGTTTTTT.

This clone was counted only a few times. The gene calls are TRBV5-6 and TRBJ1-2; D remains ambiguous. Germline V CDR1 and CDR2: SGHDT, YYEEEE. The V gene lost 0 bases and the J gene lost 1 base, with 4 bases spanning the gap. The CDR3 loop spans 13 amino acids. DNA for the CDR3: TGTGCCAGCAGCTTGGACAATAACTATGGCTACACCTTC. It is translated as CASSLDNNYGYTF.

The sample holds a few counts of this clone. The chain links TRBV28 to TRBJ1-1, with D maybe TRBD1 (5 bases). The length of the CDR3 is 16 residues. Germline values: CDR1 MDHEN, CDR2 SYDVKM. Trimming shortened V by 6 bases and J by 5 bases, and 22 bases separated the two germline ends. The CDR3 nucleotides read TGTGCCAGCAGCTCTTCCGGCGCGGGCGGGGGTACTGAAGCTTTCTTT. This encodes CASSSSGAGGGTEAFF.

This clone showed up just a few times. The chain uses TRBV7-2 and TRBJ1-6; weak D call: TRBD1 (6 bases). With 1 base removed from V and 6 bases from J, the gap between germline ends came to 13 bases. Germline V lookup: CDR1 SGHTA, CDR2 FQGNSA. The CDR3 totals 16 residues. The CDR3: CASSLVGGLGNSPLHF. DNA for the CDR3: TGTGCCAGCAGCTTAGTCGGGGGGCTTGGTAATTCACCCCTCCACTTT.